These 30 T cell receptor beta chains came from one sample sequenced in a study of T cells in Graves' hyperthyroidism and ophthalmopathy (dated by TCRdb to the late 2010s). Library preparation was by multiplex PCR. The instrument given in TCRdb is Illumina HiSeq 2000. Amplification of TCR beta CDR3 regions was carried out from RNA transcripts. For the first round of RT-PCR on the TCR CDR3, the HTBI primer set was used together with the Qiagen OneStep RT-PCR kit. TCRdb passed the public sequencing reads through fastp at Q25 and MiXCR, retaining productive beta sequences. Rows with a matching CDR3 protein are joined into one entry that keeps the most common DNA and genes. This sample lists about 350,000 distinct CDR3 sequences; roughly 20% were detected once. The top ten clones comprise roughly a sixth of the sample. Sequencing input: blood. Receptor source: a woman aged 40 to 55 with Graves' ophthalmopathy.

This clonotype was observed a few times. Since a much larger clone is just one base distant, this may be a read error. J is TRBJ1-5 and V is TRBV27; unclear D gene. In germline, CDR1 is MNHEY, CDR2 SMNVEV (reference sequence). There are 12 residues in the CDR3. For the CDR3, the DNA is TGTGCCAGCAGTTTATTGTATCAGCCCGAGCATTTT. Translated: CASSLLYQPEHF.

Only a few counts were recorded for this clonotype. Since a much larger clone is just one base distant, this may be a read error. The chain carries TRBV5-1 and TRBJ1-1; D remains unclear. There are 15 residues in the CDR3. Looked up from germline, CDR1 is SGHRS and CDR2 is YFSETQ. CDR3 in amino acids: CASKREELMNSEAFF. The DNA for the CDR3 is TGCGCCAGCAAGAGGGAAGAACTTATGAACTCTGAAGCTTTCTTT.

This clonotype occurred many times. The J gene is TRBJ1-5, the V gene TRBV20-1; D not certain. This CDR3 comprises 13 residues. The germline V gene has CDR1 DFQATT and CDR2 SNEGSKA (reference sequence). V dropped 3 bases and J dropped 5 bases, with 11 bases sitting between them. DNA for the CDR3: TGCAGTGCTAGGGATCGGGAGTATCAGCCCCAGCATTTT. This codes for CSARDREYQPQHF.

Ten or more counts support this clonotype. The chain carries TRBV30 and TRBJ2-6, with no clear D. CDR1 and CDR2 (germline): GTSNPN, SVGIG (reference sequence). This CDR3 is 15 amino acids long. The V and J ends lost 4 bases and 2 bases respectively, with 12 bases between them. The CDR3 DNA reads TGTGCCTGGAATCGTGATTCTGCTGGGGCCAACGTCCTGACTTTC. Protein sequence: CAWNRDSAGANVLTF.

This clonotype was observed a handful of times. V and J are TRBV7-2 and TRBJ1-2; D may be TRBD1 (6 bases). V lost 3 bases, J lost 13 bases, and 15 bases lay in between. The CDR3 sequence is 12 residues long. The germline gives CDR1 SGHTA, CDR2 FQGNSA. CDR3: CASSFPTGTCTF. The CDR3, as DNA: TGTGCCAGCAGCTTTCCAACAGGGACATGCACCTTC.

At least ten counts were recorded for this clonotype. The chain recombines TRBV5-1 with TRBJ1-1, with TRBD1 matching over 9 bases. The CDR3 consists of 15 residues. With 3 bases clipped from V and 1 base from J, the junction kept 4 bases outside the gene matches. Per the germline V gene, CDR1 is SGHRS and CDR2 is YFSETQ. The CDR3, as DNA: TGCGCCAGCAGCTGGGGACAGGGTCGGAACACTGAAGCTTTCTTT. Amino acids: CASSWGQGRNTEAFF.

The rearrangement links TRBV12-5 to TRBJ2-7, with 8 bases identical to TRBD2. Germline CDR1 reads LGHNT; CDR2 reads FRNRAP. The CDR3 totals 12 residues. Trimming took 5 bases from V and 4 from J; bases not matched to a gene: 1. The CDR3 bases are TGTGCTAGTGGTCCGGGGGGGTACGAGCAGTACTTC. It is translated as CASGPGGYEQYF.

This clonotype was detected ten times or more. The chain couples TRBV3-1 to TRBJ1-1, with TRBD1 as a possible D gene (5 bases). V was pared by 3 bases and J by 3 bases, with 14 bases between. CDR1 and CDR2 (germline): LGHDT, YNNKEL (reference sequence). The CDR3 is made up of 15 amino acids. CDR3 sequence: CASSHTDSGDTEAFF. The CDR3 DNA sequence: TGTGCCAGCAGCCACACCGACAGCGGGGACACTGAAGCTTTCTTT.

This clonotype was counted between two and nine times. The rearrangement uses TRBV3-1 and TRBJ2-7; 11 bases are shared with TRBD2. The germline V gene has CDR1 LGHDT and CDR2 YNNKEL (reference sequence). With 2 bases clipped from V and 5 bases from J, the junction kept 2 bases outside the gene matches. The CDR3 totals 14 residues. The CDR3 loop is CASSQLTSGNEQYF. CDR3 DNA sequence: TGTGCCAGCAGCCAATTGACTAGCGGGAACGAGCAGTACTTC.

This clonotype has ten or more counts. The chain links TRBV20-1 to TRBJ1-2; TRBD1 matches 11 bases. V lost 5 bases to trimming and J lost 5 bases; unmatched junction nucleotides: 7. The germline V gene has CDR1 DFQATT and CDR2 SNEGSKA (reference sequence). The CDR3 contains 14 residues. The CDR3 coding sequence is TGCAGTGCTGGATGGACAGGGGGCGCGTATGGCTACACCTTC. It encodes CSAGWTGGAYGYTF.

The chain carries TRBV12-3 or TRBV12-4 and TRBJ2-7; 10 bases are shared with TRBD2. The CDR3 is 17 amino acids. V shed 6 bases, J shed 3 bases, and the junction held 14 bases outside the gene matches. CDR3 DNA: TGTGCCAGCAGCCCCAGACCTCAACTAGCGGGATTCTACGAGCAGTACTTC. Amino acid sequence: CASSPRPQLAGFYEQYF.

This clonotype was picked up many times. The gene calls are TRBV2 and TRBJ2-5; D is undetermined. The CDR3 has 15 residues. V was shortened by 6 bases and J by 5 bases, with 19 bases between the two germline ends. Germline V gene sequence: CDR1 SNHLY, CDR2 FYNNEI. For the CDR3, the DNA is TGTGCCAGCAGGTCCTTTTGGTTCCCCCCCGAGACCCAGTACTTC. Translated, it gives CASRSFWFPPETQYF.

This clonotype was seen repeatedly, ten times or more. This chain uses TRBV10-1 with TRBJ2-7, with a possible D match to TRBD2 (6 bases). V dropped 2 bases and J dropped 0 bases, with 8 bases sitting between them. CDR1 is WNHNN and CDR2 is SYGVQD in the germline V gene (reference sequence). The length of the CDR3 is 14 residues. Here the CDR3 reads CASSEGGTSYEQYF. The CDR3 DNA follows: TGCGCCAGCAGTGAGGGCGGGACCTCCTACGAGCAGTACTTC.

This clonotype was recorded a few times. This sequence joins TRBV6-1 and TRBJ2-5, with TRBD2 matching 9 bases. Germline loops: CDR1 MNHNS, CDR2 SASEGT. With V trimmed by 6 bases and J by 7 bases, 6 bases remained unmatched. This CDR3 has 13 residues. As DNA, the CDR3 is TGTGCCAGCAGCGGCGGGGGGGGAGGGACCCAGTACTTC. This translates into CASSGGGGGTQYF.

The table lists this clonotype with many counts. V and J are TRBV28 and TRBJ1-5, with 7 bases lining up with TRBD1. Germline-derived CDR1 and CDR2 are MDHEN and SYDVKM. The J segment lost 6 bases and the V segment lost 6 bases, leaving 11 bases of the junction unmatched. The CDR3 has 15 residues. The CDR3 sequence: CASRYSDRDGQPQHF. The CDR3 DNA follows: TGTGCCAGCAGGTACTCCGACAGGGATGGTCAGCCCCAGCATTTT.

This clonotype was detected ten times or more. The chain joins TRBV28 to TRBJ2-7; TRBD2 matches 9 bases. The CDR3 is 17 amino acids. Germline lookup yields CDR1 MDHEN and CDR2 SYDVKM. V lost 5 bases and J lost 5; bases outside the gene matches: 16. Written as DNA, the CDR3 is TGTGCCAGCAGTCCTGGGGCGGCGGGAGGGCGATATGACGAGCAGTACTTC. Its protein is CASSPGAAGGRYDEQYF. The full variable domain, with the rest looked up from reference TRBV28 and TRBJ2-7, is DVKVTQSSRYLVKRTGEKVFLECVQDMDHENMFWYRQDPGLGLRLIYFSYDVKMKEKGDIPEGYSVSREKKERFSLILESASTNQTSMYLCASSPGAAGGRYDEQYFGPGTRLTVT.

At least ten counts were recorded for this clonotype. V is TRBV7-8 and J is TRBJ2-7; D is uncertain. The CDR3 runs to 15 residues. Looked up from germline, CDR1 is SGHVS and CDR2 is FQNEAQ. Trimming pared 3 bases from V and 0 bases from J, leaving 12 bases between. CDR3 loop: CASSFSSFNSYEQYF. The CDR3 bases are TGTGCCAGCAGCTTTTCGTCCTTTAACTCCTACGAGCAGTACTTC.

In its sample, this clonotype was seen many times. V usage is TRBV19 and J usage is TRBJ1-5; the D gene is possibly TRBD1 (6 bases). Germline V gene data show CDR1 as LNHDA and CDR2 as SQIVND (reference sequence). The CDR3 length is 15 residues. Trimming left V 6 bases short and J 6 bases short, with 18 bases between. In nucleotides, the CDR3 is TGTGCCAGTAGGGCAACAGGGACCCTACTTCAGCCCCAGCATTTT. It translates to CASRATGTLLQPQHF.

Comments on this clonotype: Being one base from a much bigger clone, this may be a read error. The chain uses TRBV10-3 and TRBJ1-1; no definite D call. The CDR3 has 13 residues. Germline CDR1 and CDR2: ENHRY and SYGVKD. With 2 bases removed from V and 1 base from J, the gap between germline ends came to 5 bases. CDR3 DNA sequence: TGTGCCATCAGTGAGGAAAGGAACACTGAAGCTTTCTTT. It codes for CAISEERNTEAFF.

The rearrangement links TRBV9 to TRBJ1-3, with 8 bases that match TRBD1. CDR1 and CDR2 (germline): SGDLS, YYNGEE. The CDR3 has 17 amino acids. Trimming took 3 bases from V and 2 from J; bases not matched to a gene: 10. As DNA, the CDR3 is TGTGCCAGCAGCGGGATCCGAAAGGACAGGGCTGGAAACACCATATATTTT. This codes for CASSGIRKDRAGNTIYF.

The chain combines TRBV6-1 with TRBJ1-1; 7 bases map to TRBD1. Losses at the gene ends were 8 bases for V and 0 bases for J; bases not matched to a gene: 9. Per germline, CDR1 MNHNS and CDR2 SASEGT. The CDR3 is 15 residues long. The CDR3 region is CASRRQGSMNTEAFF. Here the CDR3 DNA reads TGTGCCAGCCGAAGACAGGGTTCGATGAACACTGAAGCTTTCTTT.

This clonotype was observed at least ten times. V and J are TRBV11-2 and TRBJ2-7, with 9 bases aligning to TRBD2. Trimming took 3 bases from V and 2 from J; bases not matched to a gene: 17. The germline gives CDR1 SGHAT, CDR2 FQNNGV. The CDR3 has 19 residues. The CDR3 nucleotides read TGTGCCAGCAGCTTCCCCCTCGGTGCCAGCGGGAGGAGGGCCTACGAGCAGTACTTC. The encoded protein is CASSFPLGASGRRAYEQYF.

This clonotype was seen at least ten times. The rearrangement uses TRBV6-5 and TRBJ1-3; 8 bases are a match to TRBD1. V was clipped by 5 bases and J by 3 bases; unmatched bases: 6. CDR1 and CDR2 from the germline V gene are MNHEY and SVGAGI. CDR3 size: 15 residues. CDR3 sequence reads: CASSRDRIFGNTIYF. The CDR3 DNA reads TGTGCCAGCAGTCGGGACAGGATATTTGGAAACACCATATATTTT.

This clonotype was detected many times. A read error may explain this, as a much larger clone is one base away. The CDR3 reads CASSTGGPGQPQHF. CDR3 DNA sequence: TGTGCCAGCAGTACCGGGGGACCCGGTCAGCCCCAGCATTTT. This sequence joins TRBV6-1 and TRBJ1-5; a possible D gene is TRBD1 (5 bases). Trimming took 5 bases from V and 6 from J, leaving 14 bases between them. In germline, CDR1 is MNHNS, CDR2 SASEGT. CDR3 length: 14 residues.

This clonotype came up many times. The CDR3 nucleotides read TGTGCCAGCAGTTTCTATTCGACAGGGGGCTTCGACGAGCAGTACTTC. Its protein is CASSFYSTGGFDEQYF. This chain joins TRBV28 and TRBJ2-7; 10 bases line up with TRBD1. The germline CDR1 and CDR2 sequences are MDHEN and SYDVKM. The length of the CDR3 is 16 residues. Unmatched junction bases numbered 10, after V lost 3 bases and J lost 5 bases.

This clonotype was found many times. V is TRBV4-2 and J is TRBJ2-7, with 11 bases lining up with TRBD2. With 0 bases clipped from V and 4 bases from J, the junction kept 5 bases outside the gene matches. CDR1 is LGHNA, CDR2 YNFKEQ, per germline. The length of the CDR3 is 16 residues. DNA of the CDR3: TGTGCCAGCAGCCAAGATCACCCTAGCGGGGGGTACGAGCAGTACTTC. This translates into CASSQDHPSGGYEQYF.

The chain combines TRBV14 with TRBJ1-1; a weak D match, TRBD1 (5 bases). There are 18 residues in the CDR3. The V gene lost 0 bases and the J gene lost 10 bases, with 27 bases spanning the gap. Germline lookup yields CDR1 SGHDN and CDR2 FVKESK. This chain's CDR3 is CASSQDMANSGLPGRAFF. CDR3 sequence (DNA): TGTGCCAGCAGCCAAGATATGGCGAACTCGGGGTTACCAGGGAGAGCTTTCTTT. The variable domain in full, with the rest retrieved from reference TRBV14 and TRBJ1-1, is EAGVTQFPSHSVIEKGQTVTLRCDPISGHDNLYWYRRVMGKEIKFLLHFVKESKQDESGMPNNRFLAERTGGTYSTLKVQPAELEDSGVYFCASSQDMANSGLPGRAFFGQGTRLTVV.

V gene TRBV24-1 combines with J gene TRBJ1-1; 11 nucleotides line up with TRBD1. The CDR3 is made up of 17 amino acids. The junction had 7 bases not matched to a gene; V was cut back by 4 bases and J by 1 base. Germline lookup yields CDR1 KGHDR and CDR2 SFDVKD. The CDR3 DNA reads TGTGCCACCAGTGACCGGACAGGGGGCCCTGAGAACACTGAAGCTTTCTTT. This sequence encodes CATSDRTGGPENTEAFF.

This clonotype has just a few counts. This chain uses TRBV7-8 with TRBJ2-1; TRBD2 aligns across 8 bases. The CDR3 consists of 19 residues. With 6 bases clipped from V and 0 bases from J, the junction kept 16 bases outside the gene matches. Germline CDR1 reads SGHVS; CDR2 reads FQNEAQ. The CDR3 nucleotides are TGTGCCAGCAGTCCCACGCACCCCGGACTAGCAAGCTCCTACAATGAGCAGTTCTTC. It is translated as CASSPTHPGLASSYNEQFF.

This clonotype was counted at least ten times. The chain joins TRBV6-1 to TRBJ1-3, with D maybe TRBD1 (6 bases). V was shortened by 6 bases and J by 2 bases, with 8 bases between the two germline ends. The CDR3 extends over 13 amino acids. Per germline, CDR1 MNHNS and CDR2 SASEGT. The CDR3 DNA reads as TGTGCCAGCAGGGCAGGGGCTGGAAACACCATATATTTT. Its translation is CASRAGAGNTIYF.